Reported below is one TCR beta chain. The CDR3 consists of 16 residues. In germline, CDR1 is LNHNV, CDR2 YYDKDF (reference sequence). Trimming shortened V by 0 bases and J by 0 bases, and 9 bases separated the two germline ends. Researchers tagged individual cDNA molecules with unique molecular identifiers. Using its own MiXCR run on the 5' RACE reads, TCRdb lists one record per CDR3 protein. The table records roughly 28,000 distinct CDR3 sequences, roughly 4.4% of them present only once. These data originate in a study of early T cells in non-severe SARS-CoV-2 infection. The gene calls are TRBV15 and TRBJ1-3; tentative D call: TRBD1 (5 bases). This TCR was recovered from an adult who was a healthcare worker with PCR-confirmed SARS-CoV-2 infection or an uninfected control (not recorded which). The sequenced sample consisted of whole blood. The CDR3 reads CATSRDGTNSGNTIYF. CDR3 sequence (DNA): TGTGCCACCAGCAGAGATGGGACCAACTCTGGAAACACCATATATTTT. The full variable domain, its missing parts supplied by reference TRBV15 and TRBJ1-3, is DAMVIQNPRYQVTQFGKPVTLSCSQTLNHNVMYWYQQKSSQAPKLLFHYYDKDFNNEADTPDNFQSRRPNTSFCFLDIRSPGLGDTAMYLCATSRDGTNSGNTIYFGEGSWLTVV.